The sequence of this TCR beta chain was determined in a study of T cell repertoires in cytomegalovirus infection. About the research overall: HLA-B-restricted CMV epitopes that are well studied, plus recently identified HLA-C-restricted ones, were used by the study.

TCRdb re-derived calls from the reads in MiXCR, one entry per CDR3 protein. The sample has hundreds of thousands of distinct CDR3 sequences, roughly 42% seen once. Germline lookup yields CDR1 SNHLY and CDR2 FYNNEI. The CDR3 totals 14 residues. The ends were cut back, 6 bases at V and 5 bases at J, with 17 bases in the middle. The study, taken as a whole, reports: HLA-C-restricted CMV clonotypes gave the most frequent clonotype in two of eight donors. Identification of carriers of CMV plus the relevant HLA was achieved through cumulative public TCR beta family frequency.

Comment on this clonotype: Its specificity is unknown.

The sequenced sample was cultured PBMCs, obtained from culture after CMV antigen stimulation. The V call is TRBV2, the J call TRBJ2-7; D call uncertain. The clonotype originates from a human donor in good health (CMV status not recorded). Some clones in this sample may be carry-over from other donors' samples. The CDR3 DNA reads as TGTGCCAGCAGCCGAGAGGCCAGAGTCCACGAGCAGTACTTC. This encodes CASSREARVHEQYF.